Each of the 32 T cell receptor beta chains below was sequenced from the same sample in a study of graft-versus-host responses after intestinal transplantation. This table comes from immunoSEQ multiplex PCR, and its TCRdb copy is limited to in-frame clones, with some not included. This sample has around 9,000 clones, with approximately 93% found just once. The starting material was PBMCs, obtained 11 days after intestinal transplantation. These TCRs come from a human patient who received an intestinal transplant, so some T cells may come from the graft donor.

This chain uses TRBV5-4 with TRBJ2-1, with 7 bases that match TRBD2. This CDR3 is built from 13 residues. Germline CDR1 and CDR2: SGHNT and YYREEE (reference sequence). CDR3 residues: CALTGGVNNEQFF. The CDR3 DNA follows: TGTGCACTGACGGGGGGTGTCAACAATGAGCAGTTCTTC.

The chain has TRBV5-1 and TRBJ2-1, with D tentatively TRBD1 (7 bases). Germline loops: CDR1 SGHRS, CDR2 YFSETQ. Trimming stripped 2 bases from V and 3 bases from J, with 12 bases between. This CDR3 region has 15 residues. The CDR3 DNA reads as TGCGCCAGCAGCTTTGGCCAGGGGGGCTACAATGAGCAGTTCTTC. This encodes CASSFGQGGYNEQFF.

CDR3 sequence (DNA): TGCGCCAGCAGTGAGTCAGGGGGTGTCGGCGGGGAGCTGTTTTTT. Translated, it gives CASSESGGVGGELFF. The rearrangement links TRBV10-1 to TRBJ2-2; possible D gene TRBD1, 6 bases. Per germline, CDR1 WNHNN and CDR2 SYGVQD (reference sequence). This CDR3 spans 15 amino acids. Deletions cut 0 bases from V and 7 bases from J, with 12 bases between.

The chain carries TRBV5-4 and TRBJ1-1; D perhaps matches TRBD1 (5 bases). The V gene's germline CDR1 is SGHNT and CDR2 YYREEE (reference sequence). The ends were cut back, 4 bases at V and 7 bases at J, with 11 bases in the middle. The CDR3 length is 12 residues. CDR3 residues: CASSNAGNEAFF. DNA of the CDR3: TGTGCCAGCAGCAACGCAGGGAATGAAGCTTTCTTT.

This clone was counted a few times. The rearrangement uses TRBV19 and TRBJ2-1; 10 bases match TRBD2. The germline gives CDR1 LNHDA, CDR2 SQIVND (reference sequence). This CDR3 comprises 15 residues. The junction had 7 bases not matched to a gene; V was cut back by 6 bases and J by 5 bases. CDR3 residues: CASRWSGGAHNEQFF. CDR3 coding DNA: TGTGCCAGTAGGTGGAGCGGGGGGGCCCACAATGAGCAGTTCTTC.

This chain links TRBV14 with TRBJ1-2; TRBD1 is a possible D gene (6 bases). Trimming took 2 bases from V and 3 from J, leaving 13 bases between them. The CDR3 loop spans 15 amino acids. Germline CDR1 and CDR2: SGHDN and FVKESK. CDR3 loop: CASSQLQGPYYGYTF. The CDR3 DNA reads TGTGCCAGCAGCCAACTTCAGGGGCCTTACTATGGCTACACCTTC.

The rearrangement links TRBV25-1 to TRBJ2-7; TRBD1 aligns across 7 bases. The CDR3 spans 14 residues. V shed 3 bases and J 2 bases; nucleotides not matched to a gene: 4. The germline V gene encodes CDR1 MGHDK and CDR2 SYGVNS. DNA of the CDR3: TGTGCCAGCAGTGAGCTTGACAGGGCCTACGAGCAGTACTTC. Translating it yields CASSELDRAYEQYF.

This clone was detected only once. The CDR3 protein is CASSPAGQGGNQPQHF. DNA of the CDR3: TGTGCCAGCAGCCCTGCGGGACAGGGGGGCAATCAGCCCCAGCATTTT. This chain links TRBV5-6 with TRBJ1-5; 11 bases are a match to TRBD1. Germline trimming cut 4 bases from V and 2 bases from J; bases unmatched to any gene: 5. Germline loops: CDR1 SGHDT, CDR2 YYEEEE. This CDR3 has 16 amino acids.

The rearrangement links TRBV14 to TRBJ1-2, with a possible D match to TRBD1 (5 bases). The V end lost 0 bases, the J end lost 4 bases, and 9 bases lay between the germline ends. CDR1 is SGHDN and CDR2 is FVKESK in the germline V gene. The CDR3 totals 14 residues. The CDR3 DNA follows: TGTGCCAGCAGCCAAGATAGCACAGGCTATGGCTACACCTTC. It encodes CASSQDSTGYGYTF.

CDR3 sequence: CASTQRTDTTPGELFF. CDR3 coding DNA: TGTGCCAGTACCCAACGGACGGACACCACTCCCGGGGAGCTGTTTTTT. This chain joins TRBV19 and TRBJ2-2; D perhaps matches TRBD1 (5 bases). V lost 7 bases and J 6 bases, leaving 21 bases between the germline ends. This CDR3 comprises 16 residues. Germline CDR1 and CDR2: LNHDA and SQIVND (reference sequence).

The V call is TRBV9, the J call TRBJ2-1, with 14 bases aligning to TRBD2. The trim removed 4 bases at V and 7 bases at J, leaving 4 bases unmatched. This CDR3 contains 15 residues. Germline loops: CDR1 SGDLS, CDR2 YYNGEE. This CDR3 reads CASSPRTSGGNEQFF. As DNA, the CDR3 is TGTGCCAGCAGCCCCCGGACTAGCGGGGGGAATGAGCAGTTCTTC.

The J gene is TRBJ2-7, the V gene TRBV7-8, with a weak D call TRBD1 (6 bases). V was pared by 2 bases and J by 2 bases, with 28 bases between. Per the germline V gene, CDR1 is SGHVS and CDR2 is FQNEAQ. The CDR3 is 20 residues long. This chain's CDR3 is CASSLRSTLKGVRSTYEQYF. The DNA of the CDR3 is TGTGCCAGCAGCTTACGTTCGACACTCAAGGGGGTTAGATCTACCTACGAGCAGTACTTC.

This chain connects TRBV5-4 to TRBJ1-6, with D perhaps matching TRBD1 (5 bases). The CDR3 totals 17 residues. The germline V gene encodes CDR1 SGHNT and CDR2 YYREEE (reference sequence). V lost 1 base and J lost 0, with 11 bases in between. The CDR3 sequence is CASSLRTPSSYNSPLHF. CDR3 nucleotide sequence: TGTGCCAGCAGCTTGCGGACACCTAGCTCCTATAATTCACCCCTCCACTTT. The full variable domain, in which reference TRBV5-4 and TRBJ1-6 provide the parts outside the CDR3, is ETGVTQSPTHLIKTRGQQVTLRCSSQSGHNTVSWYQQALGQGPQFIFQYYREEENGRGNFPPRFSGLQFPNYSSELNVNALELDDSALYLCASSLRTPSSYNSPLHFGNGTRLTVT.

CDR3 in DNA: TGTGCCAGCCGAGGATTAGCGGGCGGTGAGCAGTTCTTC. It specifies CASRGLAGGEQFF. The chain links TRBV18 to TRBJ2-1, with 7 bases fitting TRBD2. This CDR3 is built from 13 residues. Losses at the gene ends were 8 bases for V and 9 bases for J; bases not matched to a gene: 10. CDR1 and CDR2 from the germline V gene are KGHSH and LQKENI.

The genes are TRBV19 and TRBJ2-3, with D tentatively TRBD2 (6 bases). V lost 4 bases and J lost 3, with 14 bases in between. CDR3 size: 15 residues. The germline CDR1 and CDR2 sequences are LNHDA and SQIVND (reference sequence). CDR3 bases: TGTGCCAGTAGTACCGGGACTGGATTAACAGATACGCAGTATTTT. Its translation is CASSTGTGLTDTQYF.

This chain joins TRBV19 and TRBJ1-6; D perhaps matches TRBD1 (5 bases). Deletions cut 1 base from V and 10 bases from J, with 14 bases between. This CDR3 contains 15 residues. The germline gives CDR1 LNHDA, CDR2 SQIVND (reference sequence). The CDR3 loop is CASSIGQGVYSPLHF. The CDR3 DNA is TGTGCCAGTAGTATAGGTCAAGGGGTCTACTCACCCCTCCACTTT.

In nucleotides, the CDR3 is TGTGCCAGCAGTTCTAGCGGGGGGGCATGGGCCAACGTCCTGACTTTC. It specifies CASSSSGGAWANVLTF. The chain carries TRBV11-2 and TRBJ2-6, with 12 nucleotides matching TRBD2. There are 16 residues in the CDR3. After removal of 6 bases from V and 5 bases from J, the junction contained 5 bases not matched to a gene. Germline values: CDR1 SGHAT, CDR2 FQNNGV.

This chain joins TRBV25-1 and TRBJ1-4; D is undetermined. The V end lost 5 bases, the J end lost 0 bases, and 4 bases lay between the germline ends. Looked up from germline, CDR1 is MGHDK and CDR2 is SYGVNS. The CDR3 loop spans 13 amino acids. The CDR3 here is CASSSATNEKLFF. CDR3 in DNA: TGTGCCAGCAGTTCGGCAACTAATGAAAAACTGTTTTTT.

The rearrangement joins TRBV2 to TRBJ2-3; 8 positions match TRBD1. The CDR3 length is 14 residues. V shed 10 bases and J 3 bases; nucleotides not matched to a gene: 9. CDR1 and CDR2 from the germline V gene are SNHLY and FYNNEI. The CDR3 is CATAGTGDTDTQYF. CDR3 DNA sequence: TGTGCCACCGCCGGGACAGGAGATACAGATACGCAGTATTTT.

This sequence joins TRBV9 and TRBJ2-5, with D perhaps matching TRBD2 (5 bases). The germline V gene has CDR1 SGDLS and CDR2 YYNGEE. The V gene lost 4 bases and the J gene lost 4 bases, with 17 bases spanning the gap. The CDR3 covers 15 residues. CDR3 region: CASSPGAVEGETQYF. As DNA, the CDR3 is TGTGCCAGCAGCCCGGGCGCGGTAGAGGGAGAGACCCAGTACTTC.

The rearrangement joins TRBV27 to TRBJ2-7; 11 bases align to TRBD2. Germline lookup yields CDR1 MNHEY and CDR2 SMNVEV (reference sequence). The V gene end was trimmed by 7 bases and the J gene end by 7 bases; junction bases not matched to a gene: 12. This CDR3 spans 15 amino acids. CDR3 in amino acids: CASKLAGAGLREQYF. In nucleotides, the CDR3 is TGTGCCAGCAAACTAGCGGGAGCCGGTCTGAGGGAGCAGTACTTC.

The chain is built from TRBV7-8 and TRBJ2-5; 8 positions agree with TRBD2. From germline, CDR1 is SGHVS and CDR2 FQNEAQ. With 1 base clipped from V and 5 bases from J, the junction kept 6 bases outside the gene matches. The CDR3 covers 15 residues. The CDR3 bases are TGTGCCAGCAGCTTAGTCACGGGGGGGCGTGAGACCCAGTACTTC. Encoded protein: CASSLVTGGRETQYF.

The gene calls are TRBV28 and TRBJ1-5, with a possible D match to TRBD1 (5 bases). CDR3 length: 16 residues. Germline lookup yields CDR1 MDHEN and CDR2 SYDVKM. V dropped 5 bases and J dropped 4 bases, with 18 bases sitting between them. The CDR3 protein is CASSRRGTFRNQPQHF. The CDR3 DNA follows: TGTGCCAGCAGTCGTCGGGGGACCTTTCGAAATCAGCCCCAGCATTTT.

In DNA form, the CDR3 reads TGCGCCAGCAGCTGGGAAACGACAGGGTGGCTGAACACTGAAGCTTTCTTT. This codes for CASSWETTGWLNTEAFF. V is TRBV5-1 and J is TRBJ1-1, with 7 bases lining up with TRBD1. CDR3 length: 17 amino acids. Germline-derived CDR1 and CDR2 are SGHRS and YFSETQ. V shed 3 bases and J 0 bases; nucleotides not matched to a gene: 11.

The chain is built from TRBV6-5 and TRBJ2-3; 11 bases are shared with TRBD2. Per germline, CDR1 MNHEY and CDR2 SVGAGI. Trimming cost V 4 bases and J 1 base; bases outside gene matches: 1. This CDR3 is 15 amino acids long. The CDR3 here is CASSSLAGGTDTQYF. The CDR3 nucleotides read TGTGCCAGCAGTTCACTAGCGGGGGGCACAGATACGCAGTATTTT.

The rearrangement joins TRBV5-6 to TRBJ1-1; maybe TRBD1 (5 bases). This CDR3 is built from 18 residues. CDR1 and CDR2 (germline): SGHDT, YYEEEE. The V end was cut by 0 bases, the J end by 1 base, with 19 bases between. The CDR3, as DNA: TGTGCCAGCAGCTTGGGGGTGGGGTCAGGGATTGAGAACACTGAAGCTTTCTTT. It yields the protein CASSLGVGSGIENTEAFF.

This chain joins TRBV7-8 and TRBJ1-5, with D hard to call. Germline lookup yields CDR1 SGHVS and CDR2 FQNEAQ. The CDR3 spans 16 residues. V was trimmed by 1 base and J by 3 bases, leaving 13 bases between them. The CDR3 DNA is TGTGCCAGCAGCTTAGGCGGCGGGAGGGCCAATCAGCCCCAGCATTTT. Translated, it gives CASSLGGGRANQPQHF. The whole variable domain, filled in from reference TRBV7-8 and TRBJ1-5, reads GAGVSQSPRYKVAKRGQDVALRCDPISGHVSLFWYQQALGQGPEFLTYFQNEAQLDKSGLPSDRFFAERPEGSVSTLKIQRTQQEDSAVYLCASSLGGGRANQPQHFGDGTRLSIL.

The rearrangement uses TRBV28 and TRBJ2-3, with D maybe TRBD1 (6 bases). This CDR3 comprises 16 residues. Germline V gene data show CDR1 as MDHEN and CDR2 as SYDVKM. V was pared by 8 bases and J by 2 bases, with 20 bases between. CDR3 in amino acids: CASYTDRHQFTDTQYF. For the CDR3, the DNA is TGTGCCAGCTATACTGACAGGCATCAATTCACAGATACGCAGTATTTT.

In DNA, the CDR3 is TGTGCCAGCAGCCCAGCGACTAGCGGGGGCACAGATACGCAGTATTTT. Its translation: CASSPATSGGTDTQYF. This chain links TRBV16 with TRBJ2-3; 11 bases fit TRBD2. CDR1 and CDR2 (germline): KGHSY, FQNENV. The CDR3 has 16 residues. Trimming took 4 bases from V and 1 from J; bases not matched to a gene: 4. The full variable domain, with the rest looked up from reference TRBV16 and TRBJ2-3, is GEEVAQTPKHLVRGEGQKAKLYCAPIKGHSYVFWYQQVLKNEFKFLISFQNENVFDETGMPKERFSAKCLPNSPCSLEIQATKLEDSAVYFCASSPATSGGTDTQYFGPGTRLTVL.

A word on this clone: One end of the junction varies from germline; a read error may be responsible. Other DNA sequences from this sample encode an identical CDR3 as well. J is TRBJ2-2 and V is TRBV7-9; 9 nucleotides match TRBD1. There are 15 residues in the CDR3. In germline, CDR1 is SEHNR, CDR2 FQNEAQ (reference sequence). In DNA form, the CDR3 reads TGTGCCAGCAGCTTCACAGGGGGCAACACCGGAGAGCTGTTTTTT. This encodes CASSFTGGNTGELFF.

This clone was seen just once. The V gene is TRBV6-4, the J gene TRBJ2-2, with D possibly TRBD2 on 6 matching bases. V lost 0 bases and J lost 7, with 9 bases in between. The V gene's germline CDR1 is MRHNA and CDR2 SNTAGT. CDR3 length: 14 amino acids. The CDR3 loop reads CASSDSEGHGELFF. As DNA, the CDR3 is TGTGCCAGCAGTGACTCGGAGGGCCACGGGGAGCTGTTTTTT.

This chain uses TRBV7-9 with TRBJ1-4; D call uncertain. Per germline, CDR1 SEHNR and CDR2 FQNEAQ (reference sequence). Between the trimmed V and J ends, which lost 5 bases and 2 bases, there was a span of 6 bases. This CDR3 comprises 13 residues. CDR3 protein: CASSPTTNEKLFF. The CDR3, as DNA: TGTGCCAGCAGCCCGACTACTAATGAAAAACTGTTTTTT.